Here is one TCR beta chain with its context. Antigen specificity is unknown. Each ophthalmopathy patient scored at least 3 on the Clinical Activity Score and at least 4 on NOSPECS grade, with duration under 3 months. Diagnosing involved the use of clinical symptoms, serum thyroxine and TRAb, thyroid ultrasound and orbital computed tomography. V was pared by 5 bases and J by 10 bases, with 6 bases of the junction left unmatched. CDR3 length: 12 amino acids. From germline, CDR1 is SGHTA and CDR2 FQGNSA. The data were taken from a study of T cells in Graves' hyperthyroidism and ophthalmopathy. Study conclusions and caveats: Blood shared most expanded thyroid clonotypes above 0.001. Classification by a 13 V-J model distinguished ophthalmopathy from stable hyperthyroidism.

Template material for amplifying TCR beta CDR3 regions consisted of RNA transcripts. HTBI primers drove first-round RT-PCR of the TCR CDR3. TCRdb used MiXCR to reprocess the multiplex PCR reads, holding one entry per CDR3 protein. The data show approximately 610,000 distinct CDR3 sequences, about 15% seen once. The chain joins TRBV7-2 to TRBJ2-5; TRBD2 matches at 8 bases. The source of this sequence is a woman in her 40s with Graves' ophthalmopathy. Sequencing was carried out using blood. CDR3 coding DNA: TGTGCCAGCAGCAGACTAGCGAATGACCAGTACTTC. The encoded protein is CASSRLANDQYF.